What follows are 13 T cell receptor beta chains derived from one specimen sequenced in a study of vaccination and CD4 T cells after COVID-19. Sequencing of the DNA from cultured CD4+ T cells was carried out with the Oncomine TCR Beta short-read assay. From the PCR reads, TCRdb called clonotypes with MiXCR, one entry per CDR3 protein. The table includes around 18,000 distinct CDR3 sequences, 40% to 60% detected once. Treatment denoted: roughly nine-day PBMC culture with coronavirus spike peptide pools or control peptides (ViraFEST assay). These receptors are not linked to any known antigen. The sample in question was CD4+ T cells from blood, cultured in vitro, obtained before SARS-CoV-2 vaccination. The receptors originated from a human donor who had recovered from COVID-19.

This chain uses TRBV7-2 with TRBJ1-4; D uncertain. CDR3 length: 15 residues. The germline V gene has CDR1 SGHTA and CDR2 FQGNSA. V was shortened by 5 bases and J by 5 bases, with 15 bases between the two germline ends. The CDR3 DNA sequence: TGTGCCAGCAGCCCCTCATTGGGAGGGAATGAAAAACTGTTTTTT. The encoded protein is CASSPSLGGNEKLFF.

This clonotype was picked up a small number of times. The rearrangement joins TRBV7-9 to TRBJ2-5, with D uncertain. The CDR3 sequence is 12 residues long. Germline assignment: CDR1 SEHNR and CDR2 FQNEAQ (reference sequence). The V gene lost 1 base and the J gene lost 6 bases, with 6 bases spanning the gap. The CDR3 here is CASSLGSKTQYF. DNA of the CDR3: TGTGCCAGCAGCTTAGGTTCAAAGACCCAGTACTTC.

This clonotype is medium-sized within its sample. This chain connects TRBV7-6 to TRBJ1-1; D is unresolved. The CDR3 spans 12 residues. Per the germline V gene, CDR1 is SGHVS and CDR2 is FNYEAQ. Between the trimmed V and J ends, which lost 6 bases and 1 base, there was a span of 6 bases. CDR3 sequence (DNA): TGTGCCAGCAGAAATGGGAACACTGAAGCTTTCTTT. Translation gives CASRNGNTEAFF.

This clonotype was detected a few times. The chain couples TRBV27 to TRBJ2-1, with unresolved D. CDR3 length: 11 residues. Germline V gene data show CDR1 as MNHEY and CDR2 as SMNVEV (reference sequence). V lost 4 bases and J lost 9, with 7 bases in between. DNA of the CDR3: TGTGCCAGCAGTTCCGGGTTTGAGCAGTTCTTC. Translation: CASSSGFEQFF.

In its sample, this clonotype was seen once. The chain uses TRBV28 and TRBJ2-1; 9 positions agree with TRBD2. The V segment lost 4 bases and the J segment 8 bases; nucleotides outside the gene matches: 9. The CDR3 is 15 amino acids. Germline loops: CDR1 MDHEN, CDR2 SYDVKM. CDR3 nucleotide sequence: TGTGCCAGCAGTTACCAAGGACTAGCGAACTATGAGCAGTTCTTC. Protein: CASSYQGLANYEQFF.

This clonotype was detected once. J is TRBJ2-5 and V is TRBV14; 11 nucleotides agree with TRBD2. The ends lost 0 bases at V and 2 bases at J; junction bases unmatched: 11. This CDR3 contains 19 residues. The germline V gene encodes CDR1 SGHDN and CDR2 FVKESK. CDR3 DNA sequence: TGTGCCAGCAGCCAAGATTCGACCTTGACTAGCGGGATTCAAGAGACCCAGTACTTC. Protein product: CASSQDSTLTSGIQETQYF.

In DNA form, the CDR3 reads TGTGCCAGCAGTGGCCAGGGAGGAGAGACCCAGTACTTC. Translated, it gives CASSGQGGETQYF. The chain has TRBV2 and TRBJ2-5, with a weak D call TRBD2 (6 bases). Germline V gene sequence: CDR1 SNHLY, CDR2 FYNNEI. This CDR3 contains 13 residues. V was pared by 4 bases and J by 4 bases, with 10 bases between.

The rearrangement joins TRBV28 to TRBJ2-1; D unresolved. Between the trimmed V and J ends, which lost 11 bases and 5 bases, there was a span of 10 bases. The length of the CDR3 is 11 residues. In germline, CDR1 is MDHEN, CDR2 SYDVKM. The DNA of the CDR3 is TGTGCCCTCCCACGAGACAATGAGCAGTTCTTC. Its translation: CALPRDNEQFF.

This clonotype showed up just a few times. This CDR3 is CASRQGISYNSPLHF. For the CDR3, the DNA is TGTGCCAGCAGACAGGGTATCTCCTATAATTCACCCCTCCACTTT. This chain uses TRBV2 with TRBJ1-6, with TRBD1 as a possible D gene (6 bases). Germline loops: CDR1 SNHLY, CDR2 FYNNEI. The CDR3 is made up of 15 amino acids. V was clipped by 6 bases and J by 0 bases, with 9 bases between them.

The CDR3 DNA reads as TGCAGTGCTGCGGGGGGTCAAAACACTGAAGCTTTCTTT. Its translation is CSAAGGQNTEAFF. The rearrangement uses TRBV20-1 and TRBJ1-1, with D perhaps matching TRBD1 (5 bases). CDR1 and CDR2 (germline): DFQATT, SNEGSKA (reference sequence). CDR3 length: 13 residues. The ends were cut back, 5 bases at V and 2 bases at J, with 12 bases in the middle.

The chain recombines TRBV30 with TRBJ2-7; D might be TRBD2 (7 bases). Germline values: CDR1 GTSNPN, CDR2 SVGIG (reference sequence). The CDR3 totals 15 residues. V shed 4 bases and J shed 0 bases, with 16 bases lying between them. The CDR3 loop is CAWMRGGGSSYEQYF. CDR3 nucleotides: TGTGCCTGGATGAGGGGGGGAGGTAGCTCCTACGAGCAGTACTTC.

The rearrangement links TRBV7-9 to TRBJ1-1; 10 nucleotides line up with TRBD1. The CDR3 loop spans 14 amino acids. From germline, CDR1 is SEHNR and CDR2 FQNEAQ (reference sequence). J lost 7 bases, V lost 4 bases, and 6 bases had no gene match. CDR3 in DNA: TGTGCCAGCAGCTCAGACAGGGGGCGTAGTGAAGCTTTCTTT. It codes for CASSSDRGRSEAFF.

This clonotype was found once. V is TRBV2 and J is TRBJ1-1, with unresolved D. The CDR3 has 12 residues. Germline V gene lookup returns CDR1 SNHLY and CDR2 FYNNEI. Trimming took 7 bases from V and 0 from J, leaving 6 bases between them. DNA of the CDR3: TGTGCCAGCATCGAGGTGAACACTGAAGCTTTCTTT. This translates into CASIEVNTEAFF.